One sample yielded the 7 T cell receptor beta chains listed below, sequenced in a study of blood T cell repertoires in COVID-19. The data were produced by immunoSEQ multiplex PCR, yet TCRdb's version contains in-frame clones alone and is incomplete. The table has fewer than 200,000 clones, about nine tenths seen once; the top ten hold approximately 5%. Sequencing input: peripheral blood. The receptors stem from a man between 18 and 35 years old with COVID-19, enrolled during active disease.

The chain carries TRBV7-6 and TRBJ2-1; possible D gene TRBD2, 5 bases. The ends were cut back, 0 bases at V and 4 bases at J, with 16 bases in the middle. CDR3 length equals 17 residues. From germline, CDR1 is SGHVS and CDR2 FNYEAQ. This CDR3 is CASSLARGLRMYNEQFF. The CDR3, as DNA: TGTGCCAGCAGCTTAGCGCGTGGACTCCGAATGTACAATGAGCAGTTCTTC.

This clone has only a few counts. V usage is TRBV28 and J usage is TRBJ1-3, with no clear D. The germline V gene has CDR1 MDHEN and CDR2 SYDVKM. The CDR3 has 16 residues. V was pared by 1 base and J by 0 bases, with 10 bases between. The CDR3: CASSLSAYRSGNTIYF. CDR3 nucleotides: TGTGCCAGCAGTTTATCCGCGTACCGCTCTGGAAACACCATATATTTT.

V gene TRBV18 combines with J gene TRBJ2-7; TRBD2 is a possible D gene (7 bases). Trimming took off 3 bases at V and 2 bases at J, with 14 bases between the two ends. The CDR3 extends over 15 amino acids. Per germline, CDR1 KGHSH and CDR2 LQKENI. The CDR3 loop is CASSPNGGGTYEQYF. CDR3 bases: TGTGCCAGCTCACCCAATGGGGGGGGCACCTACGAGCAGTACTTC.

The chain joins TRBV2 to TRBJ1-2; D remains unclear. Per the germline V gene, CDR1 is SNHLY and CDR2 is FYNNEI. The V end lost 2 bases, the J end lost 8 bases, and 12 bases lay between the germline ends. The CDR3 is 13 residues long. CDR3 DNA: TGTGCCAGCAGTGAAAGCGGAAGGTACGGCTACACCTTC. Its translation: CASSESGRYGYTF. Full variable domain (rest looked up from reference TRBV2 and TRBJ1-2): EPEVTQTPSHQVTQMGQEVILRCVPISNHLYFYWYRQILGQKVEFLVSFYNNEISEKSEIFDDQFSVERPDGSNFTLKIRSTKLEDSAMYFCASSESGRYGYTFGSGTRLTVV.

This rearrangement joins TRBV28 to TRBJ2-5; D not resolved. Deletions cut 0 bases from V and 5 bases from J, with 4 bases between. Germline V lookup: CDR1 MDHEN, CDR2 SYDVKM. The CDR3 contains 12 residues. CDR3 amino acids: CASSLWEETQYF. In DNA form, the CDR3 reads TGTGCCAGCAGTTTATGGGAGGAGACCCAGTACTTC.

The genes are TRBV27 and TRBJ1-6; TRBD1 aligns across 8 bases. The CDR3 is made up of 16 amino acids. V lost 0 bases, J lost 9 bases, and 7 bases stayed unmatched. Germline V lookup: CDR1 MNHEY, CDR2 SMNVEV (reference sequence). CDR3 region: CASSLSGQVIFSPLHF. In DNA form, the CDR3 reads TGTGCCAGCAGTTTATCGGGACAGGTTATTTTTTCACCCCTCCACTTT.

The gene calls are TRBV5-4 and TRBJ1-4, with D unresolved. CDR3 length: 13 residues. Germline loops: CDR1 SGHNT, CDR2 YYREEE (reference sequence). Trimming took 4 bases from V and 5 from J, leaving 9 bases between them. CDR3 loop: CASSGDLNEKLFF. CDR3 DNA: TGTGCCAGCAGCGGTGACTTAAATGAAAAACTGTTTTTT.